This T cell receptor beta chain was identified during a study of glioma-infiltrating T cells after dendritic cell vaccination. Overall study: At biweekly intervals, patients got three intradermal dendritic cell vaccine injections. General study findings and limits: The cohort had few patients with full blood and tumor sets.

A note on this clone: Its antigen is currently unknown.

CDR3 size: 17 residues. Trimming took 2 bases from V and 8 from J; bases not matched to a gene: 16. CDR1 and CDR2 (germline): SGDLS, YYNGEE. Input was approximately 1.8 ug genomic DNA, or all available if less. Only in-frame clones appear in the TCRdb table, and some are missing; sequencing was by immunoSEQ multiplex PCR. This table has about 95,000 clones, roughly 84% appearing once. The chain carries TRBV9 and TRBJ1-2; 9 bases agree with TRBD1. The material was blood, obtained before dendritic cell vaccination. This TCR came from a human donor with glioblastoma. This CDR3 is CASSVDPGTGQGRGYTF. The CDR3 DNA sequence: TGTGCCAGCAGCGTCGATCCCGGTACGGGACAGGGTAGGGGCTACACCTTC.